This paragraph reports one T cell receptor beta chain. No antigen is known for it. Primers for the PCR totalled 60 Vbeta and 13 Jbeta. The data were produced by immunoSEQ multiplex PCR, yet TCRdb's version contains in-frame clones alone and is incomplete. The sample includes under 150,000 clones, approximately 81% of them seen just once. Trimming stripped 7 bases from V and 1 base from J, with 16 bases between. CDR1 is LNHDA, CDR2 SQIVND, per germline (reference sequence). CDR3 size: 15 residues. Donors in the study were healthy people who gave bone marrow. This record belongs to a study of cytomegalovirus exposure and HLA in healthy donors. Study-level points and caveats: HLA alleles showed associations with approximately 15,000 TCR beta sequences in a later analysis, at a 0.05 false discovery rate. Later genetic work tied a missense DCLRE1C variant to beta-chain V and J trimming. The productive fraction for most TCR beta V segments was about 87% or about 30% in an earlier analysis.

J is TRBJ1-1 and V is TRBV19; TRBD1 is a possible D gene (6 bases). Input material: PBMCs. This clonotype was obtained from a man aged 25-45 years in good health and CMV-seropositive. The CDR3 is CASMGAGRGNTEAFF. CDR3 DNA: TGTGCCAGTATGGGGGCAGGCAGGGGGAACACTGAAGCTTTCTTT.